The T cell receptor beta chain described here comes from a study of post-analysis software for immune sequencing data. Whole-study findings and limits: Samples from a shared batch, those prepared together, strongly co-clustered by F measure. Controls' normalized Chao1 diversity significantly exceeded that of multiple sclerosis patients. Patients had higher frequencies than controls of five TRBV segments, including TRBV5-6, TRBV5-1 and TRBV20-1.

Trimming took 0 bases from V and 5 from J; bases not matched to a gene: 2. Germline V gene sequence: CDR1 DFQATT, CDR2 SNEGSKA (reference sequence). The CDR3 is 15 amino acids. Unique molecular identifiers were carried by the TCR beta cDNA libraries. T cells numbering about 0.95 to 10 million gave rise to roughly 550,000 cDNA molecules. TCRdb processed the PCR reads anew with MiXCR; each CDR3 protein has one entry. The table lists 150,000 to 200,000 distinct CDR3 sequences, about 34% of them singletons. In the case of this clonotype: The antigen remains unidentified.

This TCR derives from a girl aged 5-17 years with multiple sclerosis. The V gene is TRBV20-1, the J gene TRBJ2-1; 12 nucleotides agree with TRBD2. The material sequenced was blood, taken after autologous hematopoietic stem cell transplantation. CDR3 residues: CSARDWTSGDNEQFF. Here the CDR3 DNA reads TGCAGTGCTAGAGATTGGACTAGCGGGGACAATGAGCAGTTCTTC.